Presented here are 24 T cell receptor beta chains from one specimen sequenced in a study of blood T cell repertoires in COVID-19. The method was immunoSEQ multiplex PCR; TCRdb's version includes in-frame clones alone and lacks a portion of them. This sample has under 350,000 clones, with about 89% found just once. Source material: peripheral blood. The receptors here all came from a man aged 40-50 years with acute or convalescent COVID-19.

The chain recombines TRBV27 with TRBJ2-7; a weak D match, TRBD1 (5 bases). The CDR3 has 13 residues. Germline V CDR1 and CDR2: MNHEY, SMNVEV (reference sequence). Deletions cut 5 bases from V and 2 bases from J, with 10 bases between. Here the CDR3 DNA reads TGTGCCAGCAGTCCAGTGGGGCCCTACGAGCAGTACTTC. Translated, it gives CASSPVGPYEQYF.

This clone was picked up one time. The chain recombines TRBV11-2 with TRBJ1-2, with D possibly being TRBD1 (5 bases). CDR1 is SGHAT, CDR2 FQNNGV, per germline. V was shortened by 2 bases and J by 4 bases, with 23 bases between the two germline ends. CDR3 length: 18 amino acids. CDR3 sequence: CASSLTRGRAVRSYGYTF. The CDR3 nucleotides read TGTGCCAGCAGCTTAACCCGAGGCAGGGCCGTAAGGTCCTATGGCTACACCTTC.

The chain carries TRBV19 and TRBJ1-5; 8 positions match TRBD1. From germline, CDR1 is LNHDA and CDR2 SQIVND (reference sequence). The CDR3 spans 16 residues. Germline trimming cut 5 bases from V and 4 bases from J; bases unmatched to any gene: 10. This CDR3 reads CASSGPQGVGNQPQHF. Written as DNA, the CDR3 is TGTGCCAGTAGTGGACCACAGGGGGTAGGGAATCAGCCCCAGCATTTT.

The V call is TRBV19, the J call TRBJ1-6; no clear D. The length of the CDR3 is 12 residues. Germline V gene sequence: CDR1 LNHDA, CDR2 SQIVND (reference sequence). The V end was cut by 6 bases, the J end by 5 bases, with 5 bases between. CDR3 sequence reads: CASSANNSPLHF. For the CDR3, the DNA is TGTGCCAGTAGCGCTAATAATTCACCCCTCCACTTT.

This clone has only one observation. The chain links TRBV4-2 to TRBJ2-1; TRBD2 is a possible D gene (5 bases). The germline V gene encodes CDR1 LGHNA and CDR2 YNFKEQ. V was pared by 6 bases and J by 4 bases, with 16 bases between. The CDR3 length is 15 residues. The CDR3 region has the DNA TGTGCCAGCAGTTTTGAAGAAGCGGATTACAATGAGCAGTTCTTC. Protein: CASSFEEADYNEQFF.

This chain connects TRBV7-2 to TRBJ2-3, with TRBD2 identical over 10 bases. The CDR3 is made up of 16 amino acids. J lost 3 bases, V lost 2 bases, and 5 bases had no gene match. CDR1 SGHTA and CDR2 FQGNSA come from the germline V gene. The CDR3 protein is CASSLQAGGRTDTQYF. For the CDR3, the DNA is TGTGCCAGCAGCTTACAAGCGGGGGGGCGTACAGATACGCAGTATTTT.

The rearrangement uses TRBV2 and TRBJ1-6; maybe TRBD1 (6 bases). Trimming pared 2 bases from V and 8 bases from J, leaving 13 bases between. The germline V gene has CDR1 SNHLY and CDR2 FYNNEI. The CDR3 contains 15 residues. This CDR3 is CASSESSQGYSPLHF. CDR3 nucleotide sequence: TGTGCCAGCAGTGAATCATCACAGGGCTATTCACCCCTCCACTTT.

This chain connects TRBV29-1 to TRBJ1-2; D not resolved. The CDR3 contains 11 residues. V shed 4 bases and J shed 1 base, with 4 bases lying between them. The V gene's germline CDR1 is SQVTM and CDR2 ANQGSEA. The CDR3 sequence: CSVAINYGYTF. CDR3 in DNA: TGCAGCGTTGCCATTAACTATGGCTACACCTTC.

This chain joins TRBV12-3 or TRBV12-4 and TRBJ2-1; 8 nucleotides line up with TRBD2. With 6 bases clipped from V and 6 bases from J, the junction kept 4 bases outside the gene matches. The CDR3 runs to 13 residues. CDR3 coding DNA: TGTGCCAGCAGGTCCGGGACTAGCAATGAGCAGTTCTTC. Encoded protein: CASRSGTSNEQFF.

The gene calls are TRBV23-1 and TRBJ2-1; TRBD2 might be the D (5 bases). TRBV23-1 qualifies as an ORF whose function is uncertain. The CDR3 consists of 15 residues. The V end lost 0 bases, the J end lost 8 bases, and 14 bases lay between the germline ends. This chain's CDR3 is CASSQSCQEADEQFF. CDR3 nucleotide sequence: TGCGCCAGCAGTCAATCGTGCCAGGAGGCGGATGAGCAGTTCTTC.

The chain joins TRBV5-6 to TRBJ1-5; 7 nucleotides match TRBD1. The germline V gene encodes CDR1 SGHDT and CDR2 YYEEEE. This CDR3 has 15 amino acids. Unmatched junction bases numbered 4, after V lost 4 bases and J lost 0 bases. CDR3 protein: CASSLGQFSNQPQHF. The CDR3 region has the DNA TGTGCCAGCAGCCTGGGACAGTTTAGCAATCAGCCCCAGCATTTT.

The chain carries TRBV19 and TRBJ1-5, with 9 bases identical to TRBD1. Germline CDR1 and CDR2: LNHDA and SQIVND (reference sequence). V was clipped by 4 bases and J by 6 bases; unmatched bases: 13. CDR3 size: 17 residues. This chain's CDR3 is CASSRTGQGFLGQPQHF. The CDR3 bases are TGTGCCAGTAGTAGAACGGGACAGGGCTTTCTGGGTCAGCCCCAGCATTTT.

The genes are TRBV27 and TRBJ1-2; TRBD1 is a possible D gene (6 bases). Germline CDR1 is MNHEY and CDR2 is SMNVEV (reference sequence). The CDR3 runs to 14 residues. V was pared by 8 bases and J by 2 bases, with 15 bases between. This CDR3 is CASRSLGTNYGYTF. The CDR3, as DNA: TGTGCCAGCCGATCCCTAGGGACAAACTATGGCTACACCTTC.

The CDR3 region is CASSQDQFGPRQPQHF. The CDR3 DNA reads TGCGCCAGCAGCCAAGATCAGTTCGGTCCGCGGCAGCCCCAGCATTTT. The rearrangement uses TRBV4-1 and TRBJ1-5; D uncertain. CDR3 length: 16 residues. Germline V lookup: CDR1 MGHRA, CDR2 YSYEKL. Trimming left V 0 bases short and J 7 bases short, with 16 bases between.

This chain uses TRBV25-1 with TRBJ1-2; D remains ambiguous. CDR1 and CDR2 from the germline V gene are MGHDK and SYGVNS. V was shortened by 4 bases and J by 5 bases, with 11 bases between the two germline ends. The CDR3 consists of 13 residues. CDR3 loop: CASSGGSSYGYTF. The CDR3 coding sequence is TGTGCCAGCAGTGGAGGAAGTTCTTATGGCTACACCTTC.

This chain's CDR3 is CASSLRSTLFYEQYF. The CDR3 DNA reads as TGTGCCAGTAGTTTGCGTTCTACTCTTTTCTACGAGCAGTACTTC. The chain combines TRBV19 with TRBJ2-7; D remains unclear. V lost 5 bases to trimming and J lost 3 bases, with 17 bases between them. CDR1 LNHDA and CDR2 SQIVND come from the germline V gene (reference sequence). The CDR3 covers 15 residues.

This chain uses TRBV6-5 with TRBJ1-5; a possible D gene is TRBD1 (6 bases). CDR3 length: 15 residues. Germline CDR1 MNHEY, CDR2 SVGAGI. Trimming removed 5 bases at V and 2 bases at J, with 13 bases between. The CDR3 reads CASSRTVSGNQPQHF. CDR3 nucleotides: TGTGCCAGCAGTCGGACAGTCTCGGGCAATCAGCCCCAGCATTTT.

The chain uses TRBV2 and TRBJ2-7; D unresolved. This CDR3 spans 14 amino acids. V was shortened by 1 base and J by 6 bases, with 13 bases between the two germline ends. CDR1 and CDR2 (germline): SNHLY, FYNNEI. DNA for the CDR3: TGTGCCAGCAGTGAAGGTAGAAGAGCACCCGAGCAGTACTTC. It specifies CASSEGRRAPEQYF.

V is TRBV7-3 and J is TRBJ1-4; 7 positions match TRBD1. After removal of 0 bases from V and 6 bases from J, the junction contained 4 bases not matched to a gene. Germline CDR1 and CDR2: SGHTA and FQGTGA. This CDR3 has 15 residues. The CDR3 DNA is TGTGCCAGCAGCTTAACCGGGACAGCCCATGAAAAACTGTTTTTT. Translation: CASSLTGTAHEKLFF.

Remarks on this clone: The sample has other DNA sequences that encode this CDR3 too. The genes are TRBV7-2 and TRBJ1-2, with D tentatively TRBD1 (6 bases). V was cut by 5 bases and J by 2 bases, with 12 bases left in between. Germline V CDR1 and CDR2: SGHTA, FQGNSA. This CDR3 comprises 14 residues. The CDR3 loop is CASSPTGGNYGYTF. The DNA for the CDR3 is TGTGCCAGCAGCCCTACTGGGGGCAACTATGGCTACACCTTC.

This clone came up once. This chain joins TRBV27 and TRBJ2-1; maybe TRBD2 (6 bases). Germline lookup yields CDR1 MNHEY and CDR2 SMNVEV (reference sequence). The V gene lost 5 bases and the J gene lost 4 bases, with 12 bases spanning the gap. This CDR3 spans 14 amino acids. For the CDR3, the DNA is TGTGCCAGCAGTCGGGGACTCTTTTACAATGAGCAGTTCTTC. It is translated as CASSRGLFYNEQFF.

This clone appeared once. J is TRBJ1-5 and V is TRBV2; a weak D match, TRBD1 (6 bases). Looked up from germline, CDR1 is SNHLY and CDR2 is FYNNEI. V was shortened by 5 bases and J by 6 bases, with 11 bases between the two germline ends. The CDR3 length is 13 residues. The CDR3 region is CASSRQVGQPQHF. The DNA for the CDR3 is TGTGCCAGCAGTCGACAGGTGGGTCAGCCCCAGCATTTT.

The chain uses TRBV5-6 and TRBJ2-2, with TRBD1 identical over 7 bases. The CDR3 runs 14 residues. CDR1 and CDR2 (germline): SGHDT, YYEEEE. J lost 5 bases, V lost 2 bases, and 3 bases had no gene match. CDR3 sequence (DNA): TGTGCCAGCAGCTTTGGCAGGGGGACCGGGGAGCTGTTTTTT. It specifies CASSFGRGTGELFF.

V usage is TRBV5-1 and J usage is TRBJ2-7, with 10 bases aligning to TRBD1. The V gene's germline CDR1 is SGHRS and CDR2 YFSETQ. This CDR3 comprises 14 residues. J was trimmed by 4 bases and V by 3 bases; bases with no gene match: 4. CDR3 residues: CASSSRTGGYEQYF. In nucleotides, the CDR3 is TGCGCCAGCAGCTCCAGGACAGGGGGGTACGAGCAGTACTTC.